Here is one T cell receptor beta chain with its context. What it binds is not known. Produced via immunoSEQ multiplex PCR; TCRdb's table is partial and in-frame only. The sample carries 20,000 to 25,000 clones, about 26% recorded once. The time point: after neoadjuvant nivolumab, at surgical resection. Patients had newly diagnosed, untreated stage II-IVA oral cavity squamous cell carcinoma. The patients had HPV-negative, locally advanced oral cavity squamous cell carcinoma. Trimming pared 0 bases from V and 5 bases from J, leaving 8 bases between. The CDR3 contains 13 residues. CDR1 MGHRA and CDR2 YSYEKL come from the germline V gene. The sample comes from a study of neoadjuvant anti-PD-1 for oral cavity cancer. Study-wide results and limits: Each response group had just a few patients in TCR analyses.

The TCR was taken from a person aged 35-79 years with oral cavity squamous cell carcinoma. The sequencing used tumor tissue, collected after nivolumab (anti-PD-1) treatment. The V call is TRBV4-1, the J call TRBJ2-7; D is possibly TRBD2 (5 bases). The CDR3 DNA follows: TGCGCCAGCAGCCAAGATCCCGGGGACGAGCAGTACTTC. It specifies CASSQDPGDEQYF.